This T cell receptor beta chain emerged from a study of cytomegalovirus exposure and HLA in healthy donors (dated by TCRdb to the late 2010s). Study-wide context: According to an earlier analysis of 450 to 650 of the donors, about 179 million T cells yielded roughly 100 million unique TCR beta sequences and around 280 Gb of sequence data. The study combined high-throughput TCR immunosequencing, statistical association of individual TCRs with disease status, and machine learning to predict cytomegalovirus infection status. Besides the first cohort of about 730 subjects, a separate validation cohort made up of over 95 different subjects was used. Donor age, sex, ethnicity and CMV serostatus were collected together with the repertoire data. Typing coverage differed by locus: A, B, C, DRB1 and DQB1 were typed in roughly 629-630 donors, DQA1 in 500 to 550, DPA1 in over 600, and DPB1 in 400 to 490. An earlier analysis of roughly 580 of the donors used high-throughput TCR beta sequencing to judge whether each TCR beta V gene segment behaved as functional or pseudogenic. The study was designed to test whether signatures of past pathogen exposure could be identified by cataloging public T cell receptors. Class I and class II HLA loci were covered by the typing at four-digit resolution. In a later analysis, previously published TCR beta repertoires from 550 to 750 donors were re-analyzed and high-resolution HLA genotyping was added so that TCR occurrence patterns could be studied. All discovery cohort repertoires had been generated using a single sequencing platform. Among a few hundred genotyped donors of the cohort, an average of 235,054 unique TCR beta nucleotide sequences were sequenced per donor, around 18% of them non-productive. The later analysis used no new phenotypic data to find candidate immune exposures, relying instead on TCR beta sequences and their occurrence across donors. An early release covering roughly 600 HLA-typed donors comprised 250 to 350 gigabases of sequencing data and around 85 million unique TCR sequences. Several DR-DQ haplotypes were handled as single units for association and clustering because linkage in the cohort was strong. Using immunosequencing, the study profiled T cell repertoires from around 670 subjects and related those repertoires to cytomegalovirus serostatus. Genome-wide SNP genotypes for about three fifths of the 666 donors were used in a later genetic analysis, which treated that subset as a discovery cohort. Among the approximately 430 genotyped donors, around 81% belonged to the genetic ancestry cluster associated with self-reported Caucasian donors.

Library preparation employed the immunoSEQ multiplex PCR assay. The multiplex PCR relied on a mix of 60 forward primers for TCR Vbeta segments and 13 reverse primers for TCR Jbeta segments. A multiplex PCR assay on genomic DNA amplified the CDR3 region of rearranged TCR beta genes. The Illumina HiSeq System was used to sequence the amplified TCR beta libraries as 87-base-pair reads. Per the authors' processing: Across the roughly 700 repertoires, a later analysis counted roughly 77 million unique TCR beta chains, roughly 11 million of which were shared by at least two donors. Raw reads were error-corrected and collapsed into unique sequences with a nearest-neighbor algorithm that merged closely related sequences to remove PCR and sequencing errors. To assign V, D and J gene segments, CDR3 sequences were aligned to IMGT reference sequences. For a sequence to be retained, at least a six-nucleotide match to both a V gene segment and a J gene segment was required. Rearrangements were called productive when the CDR3 lacked stop codons and stayed in frame with V and J; all others were non-productive. Following IMGT convention, CDR3 was defined as the stretch from the second conserved V-encoded cysteine to the conserved J-encoded phenylalanine. Sequences without an unambiguous match to a single V gene segment were excluded from the earlier analysis of about 640 of the donors. An earlier analysis of about 600 of the donors called V segments functional above 56.7% productive rearrangements and segregating when the between-donor standard deviation exceeded 5%. A statistical classification framework was developed to diagnose cytomegalovirus status using the catalog of TCR beta chain sequences. In a later analysis, V and J genes were assigned by comparing TCR nucleotide sequences against IMGT/GENE-DB human TR gene sequences. The TCRdist pipeline was used in a later analysis to assign CDR3 sequences and most-parsimonious VDJ recombination scenarios. In a later analysis, every TCR beta chain was defined by the combination of its CDR3 amino acid sequence and its V-gene family, and reads without a unique V-gene family were dropped. As a way to deal with suspected cross-contamination and a sequencing artifact, a later analysis dropped hundreds of nucleotide sequences that were highly shared and had low generation probability. In a later analysis, a clonal expansion index for each public chain was calculated from normalized within-repertoire ranks of inferred template counts. In a later analysis, generation probabilities were computed using a VDJ recombination model fitted to out-of-frame rearrangements, and the results were checked against IGoR. A later analysis scored TCR-TCR, TCR-HLA and TCR-CMV co-occurrence with hypergeometric tests, applying a repertoire-size bias correction to TCR pairs. In a later analysis, false discovery rates were estimated by permuting HLA or CMV assignments 20 times. In a later analysis, co-occurring TCRs were grouped with DBSCAN, and TCRdist sequence similarity was added when clustering was performed within HLA-allele-positive subsets. Repertoires with fewer than 30,000 or more than 120,000 public chains, plus five repertoires with anomalous nucleotide sharing, were excluded from co-occurrence clustering. TCRdb obtained this table from immuneACCESS and retained in-frame rearrangements with V and J assigned. These tables miss some clones; where compared with another copy, unresolved V genes account for less than half of the shortfall, and the remainder is unexplained. V and J calls and clone size are copied from that table; D and trimming were computed from the DNA. In all, the sample holds around 150,000 clones, and over 70% of those were seen once. The ten most abundant clones make up 14% of the sample.

The cohort comprised approximately 700 healthy bone marrow donors. At the time of sampling, all cohort members were nominally healthy, though unrecorded immune exposures were likely present. The donor was CMV seronegative and belonged to the group of 352 seronegative cohort members. Each donor provided a peripheral blood sample, and peripheral blood mononuclear cells were used for TCR beta sequencing. Genomic DNA extraction from the blood cell samples was performed with the Qiagen DNeasy Blood Extraction Kit. In the case of this clone: Its recognized antigen is unknown. No base quality values were provided; no much bigger clone lies one nucleotide off.

Points the paper makes about the study in general: Correlated functional status among segregating V segments might be attributable to linkage disequilibrium, but an unknown experimental factor could not be ruled out. It was suggested by the authors that the approach could potentially be generalized to other disease states and immunological phenotypes. At a false discovery rate of 0.05, a later analysis linked approximately 18,000 TCR beta sequences to specific HLA alleles. According to a later analysis, TCR association rates differed among HLA loci, with DRB1 alleles showing the most associated TCRs and HLA-C alleles showing the fewest. In the study, some 180 TCR beta chains were listed as associated with cytomegalovirus. Because some donors lacked HLA typing at each locus, the association tests relied only on the typed subset. The earlier analysis of some 560 of the donors excluded about 16 rarely observed V segments, including chromosome 9 orphons, because counts were too low. The cohort was sequenced for TCR beta chains only, and without alpha or paired-chain data the features that could be detected were limited. CMV serostatus was the only immune exposure information available for the cohort. Broadly in line with IMGT annotations, most TCR beta V segments showed up in productive rearrangements about 87% or about 30% of the time in an earlier analysis of some 590 of the donors. A few of the identified cytomegalovirus-associated TCR beta chains were confirmed in vitro to be specific for cytomegalovirus antigens. A later genetic analysis associated a missense DCLRE1C variant with V-gene and J-gene trimming of TCR beta chains, and an independent cohort replicated the association. While some public TCRs were present in many individuals, most TCR sequences turned up only very rarely across donors. In a later analysis, HLA-associated TCR beta chains were found to be more clonally expanded and to have lower generation probabilities than equally common non-associated chains. According to a later genetic analysis, donors in an Asian-associated ancestry cluster had fewer N-insertions in productive TCRs than the roughly 670-donor mean. Presence/absence analyses assumed roughly uniform sequencing depth across donors, an assumption that may not hold. A cluster of highly shared sequence variants was judged likely to represent a technical artifact of the sequencing pipeline. Most CMV-associated TCR beta chains appeared to be HLA-restricted in a later analysis, and the HLA associations seemed to be driven largely by CMV exposure. Assigning TCR associations to individual alleles was difficult when HLA alleles, especially DR and DQ, strongly co-occurred. A further reported finding was that TCR beta sequences accurately predicted the HLA-A and HLA-B alleles for most subjects in the first cohort. Cytomegalovirus status was reported to be diagnosed by the classifier with high specificity and sensitivity in both the original and validation cohorts. Several of the top co-occurrence clusters appeared to be linked to parvovirus B19, influenza, CMV and Epstein-Barr virus, according to a later analysis.

The sequence derives from a woman aged 35 to 49 in good health and CMV-seronegative. The sample consisted of PBMCs.

The CDR3 protein sequence reads: CASSPRDSTDTQYF. The nucleotide sequence reads TGTGCCAGTAGTCCCCGGGACTCCACAGATACGCAGTATTTT. Recombination joined TRBV19 with TRBJ2-3, and TRBD2 may be the D gene, going by 6 matching bases. The germline V gene (reference sequence) gives CDR1 as LNHDA and CDR2 as SQIVND. Between the V and J ends, shortened by 5 bases and 2 bases respectively, the junction contains 11 bases. The CDR3, cysteine through phenylalanine, is 14 amino acids long. The sequence is cut down to CDR3 DNA, 42 bases in frame from base 1. The entire variable domain, with the stretches around the CDR3 drawn from the reference TRBV19 and TRBJ2-3 proteins, is DGGITQSPKYLFRKEGQNVTLSCEQNLNHDAMYWYRQDPGQGLRLIYYSQIVNDFQKGDIAEGYSVSREKKESFPLTVTSAQKNPTAFYLCASSPRDSTDTQYFGPGTRLTVL.